This T cell receptor (beta chain) was captured by sequencing in a study of PD-L1 blockade in urothelial cancer. Study-wide context: Men with urothelial cancer arising in the bladder made up about 90% of the roughly 29 patients. Regarding the study as a whole: At 3 weeks on treatment, tumor-associated clones expanded more with durable benefit.

Time point denoted: peripheral blood 6 weeks after treatment start. Profiled with immunoSEQ multiplex PCR; TCRdb holds only in-frame clones, not every one. The repertoire consists of roughly 120,000 clones, with more than 85% occurring once and the leading ten covering approximately 1.7%. The J segment lost 4 bases and the V segment lost 4 bases, leaving 11 bases of the junction unmatched. The CDR3 is 17 amino acids. Germline loops: CDR1 SGHRS, CDR2 YFSETQ. The count of this clone is one. Its target is not known. This material consisted of PBMCs, taken around atezolizumab (anti-PD-L1) treatment. The clonotype was recovered from a man in his fifties or sixties with urothelial cancer. The rearrangement joins TRBV5-1 to TRBJ2-3; 11 bases line up with TRBD2. CDR3 nucleotides: TGCGCCAGCAGCCCGGACTTAGCGGGAGGGCCCGCAGATACGCAGTATTTT. This translates into CASSPDLAGGPADTQYF.